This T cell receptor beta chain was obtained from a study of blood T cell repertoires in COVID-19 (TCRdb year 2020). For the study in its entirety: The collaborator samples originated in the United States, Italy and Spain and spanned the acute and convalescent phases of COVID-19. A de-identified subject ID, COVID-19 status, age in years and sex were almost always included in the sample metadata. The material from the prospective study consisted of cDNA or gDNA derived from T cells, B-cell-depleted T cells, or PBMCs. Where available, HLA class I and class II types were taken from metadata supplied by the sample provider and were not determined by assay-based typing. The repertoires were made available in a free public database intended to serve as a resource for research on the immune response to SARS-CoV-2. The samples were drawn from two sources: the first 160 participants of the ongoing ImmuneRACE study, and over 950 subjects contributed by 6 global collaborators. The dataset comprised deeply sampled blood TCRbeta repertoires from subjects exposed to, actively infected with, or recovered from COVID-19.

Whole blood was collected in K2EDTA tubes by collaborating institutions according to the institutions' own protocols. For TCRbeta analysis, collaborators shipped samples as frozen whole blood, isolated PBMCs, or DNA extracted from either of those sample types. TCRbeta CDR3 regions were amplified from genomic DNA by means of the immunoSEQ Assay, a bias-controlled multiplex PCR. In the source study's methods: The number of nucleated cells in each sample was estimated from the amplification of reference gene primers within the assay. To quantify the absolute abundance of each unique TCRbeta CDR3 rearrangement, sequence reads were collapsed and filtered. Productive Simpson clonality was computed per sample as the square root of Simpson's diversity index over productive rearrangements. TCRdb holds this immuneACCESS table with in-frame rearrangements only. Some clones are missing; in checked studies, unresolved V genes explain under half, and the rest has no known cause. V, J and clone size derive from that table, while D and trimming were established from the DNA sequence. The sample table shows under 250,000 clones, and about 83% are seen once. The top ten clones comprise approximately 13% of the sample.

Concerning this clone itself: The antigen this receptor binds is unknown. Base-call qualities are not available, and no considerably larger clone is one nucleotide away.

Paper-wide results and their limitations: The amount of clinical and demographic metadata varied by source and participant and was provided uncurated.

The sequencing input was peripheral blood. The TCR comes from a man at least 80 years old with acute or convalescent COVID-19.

This receptor carries the CDR3 CASNGGLYTGELFF. The DNA sequence follows: TGTGCCAGTAATGGGGGGTTGTACACCGGGGAGCTGTTTTTT. The V and J genes are TRBV19 and TRBJ2-2, with TRBD2 tentatively as D gene (6 bases match). The CDR3 starts with the cysteine, ends with the phenylalanine, and has 14 residues. The only DNA kept is the CDR3, 42 bases in frame from the first base. V sheds 7 bases and J sheds 3 bases, leaving 12 bases between their ends. The germline V gene (reference sequence) gives CDR1 as LNHDA and CDR2 as SQIVND.